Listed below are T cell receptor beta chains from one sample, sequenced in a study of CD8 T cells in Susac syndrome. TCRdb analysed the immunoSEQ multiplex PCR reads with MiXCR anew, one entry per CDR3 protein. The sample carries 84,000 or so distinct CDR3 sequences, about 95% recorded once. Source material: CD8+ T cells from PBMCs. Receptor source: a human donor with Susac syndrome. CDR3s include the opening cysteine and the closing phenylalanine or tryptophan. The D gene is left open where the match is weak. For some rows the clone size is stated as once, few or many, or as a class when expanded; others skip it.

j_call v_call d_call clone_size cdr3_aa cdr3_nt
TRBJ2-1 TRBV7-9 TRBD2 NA CASSFSSGYNEQFF TGTGCCAGCAGCTTCTCTAGCGGCTACAATGAGCAGTTCTTC
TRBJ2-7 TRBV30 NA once CAWGLGRGEQYF TGTGCCTGGGGGCTGGGACGTGGCGAGCAGTACTTC
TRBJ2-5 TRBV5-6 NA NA CASSLPIPQETQYF TGTGCCAGCAGCTTGCCCATCCCCCAAGAGACCCAGTACTTC
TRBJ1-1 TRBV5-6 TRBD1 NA CASSFGSGGTEAFF TGTGCCAGCAGCTTTGGGTCAGGGGGCACTGAAGCTTTCTTT
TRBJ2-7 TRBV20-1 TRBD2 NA CSARAGLAGATAYEQYF TGCAGTGCTAGAGCCGGACTAGCGGGAGCGACGGCCTACGAGCAGTACTTC
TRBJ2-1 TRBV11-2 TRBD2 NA CASSLGTAGIYNEQFF TGTGCCAGCAGCTTAGGAACAGCGGGGATCTACAATGAGCAGTTCTTC
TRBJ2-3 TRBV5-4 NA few CASTRDPATDTQYF TGTGCCAGCACCCGGGACCCAGCCACAGATACGCAGTATTTT
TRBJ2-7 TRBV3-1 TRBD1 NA CASSQDRRTGSYEQYF TGTGCCAGCAGCCAAGATCGGCGGACAGGGTCCTACGAGCAGTACTTC
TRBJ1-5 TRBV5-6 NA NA CASSFGGAEPQHF TGTGCCAGCAGCTTCGGAGGGGCCGAGCCCCAGCATTTT
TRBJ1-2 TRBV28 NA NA CASSWGGFGYTF TGTGCCAGCAGTTGGGGAGGCTTCGGCTACACCTTC
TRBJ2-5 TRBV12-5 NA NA CASGLGDFQETQYF TGTGCTAGTGGTTTAGGGGACTTCCAAGAGACCCAGTACTTC
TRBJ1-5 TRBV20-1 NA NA CSARDGPFQHF TGCAGTGCTAGAGATGGACCCTTCCAGCATTTT
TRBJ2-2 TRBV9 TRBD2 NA CASSATSGRAYTGELFF TGTGCCAGCAGCGCGACTAGCGGGAGGGCCTATACCGGGGAGCTGTTTTTT
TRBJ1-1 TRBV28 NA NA CAQQGRRKDTEAFF TGTGCCCAGCAAGGTAGGAGGAAGGACACTGAAGCTTTCTTT
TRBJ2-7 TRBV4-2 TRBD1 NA CASSQDLIGTGDGFLGEQYF TGTGCCAGCAGCCAAGATCTTATCGGGACAGGGGACGGATTTTTAGGAGAGCAGTACTTC
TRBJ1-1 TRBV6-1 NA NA CASSEAGVGVGTEAFF TGTGCCAGCAGTGAAGCGGGTGTGGGGGTGGGCACTGAAGCTTTCTTT
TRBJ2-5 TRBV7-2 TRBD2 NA CASSAGTSGQYQETQYF TGTGCCAGCAGCGCCGGGACTAGCGGCCAGTACCAAGAGACCCAGTACTTC
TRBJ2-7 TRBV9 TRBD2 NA CASSAAGGSYEQYF TGTGCCAGCAGCGCGGCGGGGGGTAGCTACGAGCAGTACTTC
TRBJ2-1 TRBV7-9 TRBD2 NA CASSMGLVGEQFF TGTGCCAGCAGCATGGGACTAGTGGGTGAGCAGTTCTTC
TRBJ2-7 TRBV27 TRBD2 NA CASSTTPGLAGTSF TGTGCCAGCAGTACAACCCCGGGACTAGCGGGAACCTCTTTC
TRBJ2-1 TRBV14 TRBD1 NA CASSRDRPSYNEQFF TGTGCCAGCAGCCGGGACAGGCCCTCCTACAATGAGCAGTTCTTC
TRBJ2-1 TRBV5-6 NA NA CASSASNEQFF TGTGCCAGCAGCGCGTCCAATGAGCAGTTCTTC
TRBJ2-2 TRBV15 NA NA CATSRWDGVAGELFF TGTGCCACCAGCAGATGGGATGGGGTCGCCGGGGAGCTGTTTTTT
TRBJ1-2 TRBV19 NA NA CASTTGNGYTF TGTGCCAGCACCACCGGGAATGGCTACACCTTC
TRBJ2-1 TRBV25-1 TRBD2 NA CASRAGGPHEQFF TGTGCCAGCAGAGCGGGAGGGCCCCACGAGCAGTTCTTC
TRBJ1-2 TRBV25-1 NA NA CASSEGPGDSYPYGYTF TGTGCCAGCAGTGAAGGACCGGGAGACAGTTATCCCTATGGCTACACCTTC
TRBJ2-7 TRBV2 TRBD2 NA CASREGLAVLYEQYF TGTGCCAGCAGGGAGGGACTAGCAGTCTTGTACGAGCAGTACTTC
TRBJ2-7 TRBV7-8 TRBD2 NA CASSPLGRASGSYEQYF TGTGCCAGCAGCCCACTAGGTCGGGCTAGCGGCTCCTACGAGCAGTACTTC
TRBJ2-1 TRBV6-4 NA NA CASNEAQYNEQFF TGTGCCAGCAACGAGGCCCAGTACAATGAGCAGTTCTTC